These T cell receptor beta chains were read from a single sample in a study of type 1 and type 2 diabetes patients. In TCRdb, the multiplex PCR reads were re-called with MiXCR into one record per CDR3 protein. The sample has approximately 260,000 distinct CDR3 sequences; around 50% are singletons. The sample taken for sequencing was peripheral blood mononuclear cells (PBMCs). Receptors were obtained from a man aged 18 to 29 with type 2 diabetes. Each CDR3 is given with its conserved first and last residue. A D gene is named only where the DNA matches it firmly. The size of a clone is reported for some rows only, either as once, few or many, or as a class for expanded clones.

d_call	v_call	j_call	clone_size	cdr3_aa	cdr3_nt
-	TRBV20-1	TRBJ1-4	-	CSARPGGNEKLFF	TGCAGTGCTAGGCCAGGAGGTAATGAAAAACTGTTTTTT
-	TRBV12-3/TRBV12-4	TRBJ1-1	-	CASSLGTGLTEAFF	TGTGCCAGCAGTTTAGGAACAGGGTTAACTGAAGCTTTCTTT
-	TRBV4-2	TRBJ2-1	once	CVSSQGRDKNEQFF	TGTGTCAGCAGCCAAGGTCGGGATAAAAATGAGCAGTTCTTC
-	TRBV28	TRBJ1-6	-	CASSLWTANNSPLHF	TGTGCCAGCAGTTTGTGGACGGCCAATAATTCACCCCTCCACTTT
TRBD1	TRBV6-1	TRBJ2-7	-	CASSELKGGGYEQYF	TGTGCCAGCAGTGAACTTAAAGGGGGCGGCTACGAGCAGTACTTC
-	TRBV12-3/TRBV12-4	TRBJ2-5	once	CASSKGDYDGRETQYF	TGTGCCAGCAGTAAGGGGGACTATGACGGGAGGGAGACCCAGTACTTC
-	TRBV19	TRBJ2-3	-	CASSPGGSTDTQYF	TGTGCCAGTAGTCCCGGCGGTAGCACAGATACGCAGTATTTT
-	TRBV6-6	TRBJ1-6	few	CATQRAPYNSPLHF	TGTGCCACTCAACGGGCGCCCTATAATTCACCCCTCCACTTT
-	TRBV7-3	TRBJ1-1	-	CASSRDLGLLSTEAFF	TGTGCCAGCAGCCGAGACCTAGGGTTACTTTCCACTGAAGCTTTCTTT
-	TRBV20-1	TRBJ1-2	-	CSAWAHGYTF	TGCAGTGCTTGGGCCCATGGCTACACCTTC
-	TRBV27	TRBJ2-1	few	CASSYGSYNEQFF	TGTGCCAGCAGTTACGGCTCCTACAATGAGCAGTTCTTC
-	TRBV7-2	TRBJ1-1	-	CASSLFGENTEAFF	TGTGCCAGCAGCTTATTCGGAGAGAACACTGAAGCTTTCTTT
TRBD2	TRBV20-1	TRBJ2-7	few	CSARRAGLADSYEQYF	TGCAGTGCTAGAAGGGCCGGGCTAGCGGATTCCTACGAGCAGTACTTC
-	TRBV20-1	TRBJ1-1	-	CSARAGVTEAFF	TGCAGTGCTAGAGCAGGGGTCACTGAAGCTTTCTTT
-	TRBV20-1	TRBJ1-1	-	CSAISMGNTEAFF	TGCAGTGCTATTTCAATGGGTAACACTGAAGCTTTCTTT
-	TRBV13	TRBJ1-1	-	CASSFRTGMGSTEAFF	TGTGCCAGCAGCTTTCGAACAGGGATGGGTAGCACTGAAGCTTTCTTT
TRBD1	TRBV27	TRBJ1-6	-	CASRTGGDSPLHF	TGTGCCAGCAGGACAGGGGGGGATTCACCCCTCCACTTT
-	TRBV4-1	TRBJ1-1	-	CASSHRNRDLNTEAFF	TGCGCCAGCAGCCACCGTAACAGGGACTTGAACACTGAAGCTTTCTTT
-	TRBV12-3/TRBV12-4	TRBJ1-6	-	CASSFESGPSPLHF	TGTGCCAGCAGTTTTGAATCGGGACCTTCACCCCTCCACTTT
-	TRBV28	TRBJ1-5	-	CASSLHPLGPNQPQHF	TGTGCCAGCAGTTTACACCCCCTCGGGCCCAATCAGCCCCAGCATTTT
TRBD1	TRBV2	TRBJ1-1	-	CASSVGQGSEAFF	TGTGCCAGCAGTGTGGGACAGGGGTCTGAAGCTTTCTTT
TRBD2	TRBV2	TRBJ2-1	-	CASRLLAGDQFSNEQFF	TGTGCCAGCAGGTTACTAGCGGGGGACCAGTTCAGCAATGAGCAGTTCTTC
-	TRBV7-8	TRBJ1-2	-	CASSSSYPSTGYTF	TGTGCCAGCAGCTCAAGCTACCCCTCCACTGGCTACACCTTC
-	TRBV2	TRBJ1-1	many	CASRPENTEAFF	TGTGCCAGCAGGCCGGAGAACACTGAAGCTTTCTTT
-	TRBV7-8	TRBJ1-1	few	CASSFQSSYAFF	TGTGCCAGCAGCTTTCAGTCCAGCTACGCTTTCTTT
-	TRBV27	TRBJ2-7	-	CASSGEGGGNAEQYF	TGTGCCAGCAGCGGGGAGGGGGGAGGGAACGCCGAGCAGTACTTC
-	TRBV29-1	TRBJ2-7	many	CSVRSPGSAEQYF	TGCAGCGTTAGATCGCCAGGGAGCGCCGAGCAGTACTTC
-	TRBV7-2	TRBJ1-1	few	CASSVGATEGTEAFF	TGTGCCAGCAGTGTCGGAGCCACCGAGGGCACTGAAGCTTTCTTT
-	TRBV30	TRBJ2-5	many	CALDLASSQETQYF	TGTGCATTGGACTTAGCCTCCAGCCAGGAGACCCAGTACTTC
TRBD1	TRBV6-5	TRBJ2-7	few	CASSYSRQGAHEQYF	TGTGCCAGCAGTTACTCTAGACAGGGCGCCCACGAGCAGTACTTC